The T cell receptor beta chain described here comes from a study of blood T cell repertoires in COVID-19. About the research overall: Sources were T cells, B-cell-depleted T cells, or PBMCs; the material itself was cDNA or gDNA.

The method was immunoSEQ multiplex PCR; TCRdb's version includes in-frame clones alone and lacks a portion of them. Of around 290,000 clones listed, roughly 90% were seen once; the top ten hold approximately 1%. The germline CDR1 and CDR2 sequences are SNHLY and FYNNEI. V gave up 5 bases and J gave up 5 bases; unmatched junction bases: 4. This CDR3 is built from 15 residues. The sample taken for sequencing was PBMCs or T cells enriched from blood (not recorded which). This chain uses TRBV2 with TRBJ2-5; the match to TRBD2 covers 14 bases. The sequence derives from a young woman who had recovered from COVID-19. CDR3 DNA sequence: TGTGCCAGCAGTAGGACTAGCGGGAGGCGTGAGACCCAGTACTTC. Translating gives CASSRTSGRRETQYF.